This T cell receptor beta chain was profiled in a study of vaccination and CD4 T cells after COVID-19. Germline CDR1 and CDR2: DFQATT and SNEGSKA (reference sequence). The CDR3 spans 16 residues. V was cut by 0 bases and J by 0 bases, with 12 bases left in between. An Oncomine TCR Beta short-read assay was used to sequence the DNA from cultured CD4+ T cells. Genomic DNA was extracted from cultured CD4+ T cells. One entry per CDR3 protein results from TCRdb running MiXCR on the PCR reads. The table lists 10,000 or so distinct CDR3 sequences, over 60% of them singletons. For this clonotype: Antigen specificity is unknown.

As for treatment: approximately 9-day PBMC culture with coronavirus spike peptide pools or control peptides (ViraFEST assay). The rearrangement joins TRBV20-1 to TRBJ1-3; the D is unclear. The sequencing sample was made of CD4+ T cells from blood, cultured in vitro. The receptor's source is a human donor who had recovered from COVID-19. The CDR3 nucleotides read TGCAGTGCTAGAGAGGCGTGGCCAGCCTCTGGAAACACCATATATTTT. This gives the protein CSAREAWPASGNTIYF.